Below are 29 T cell receptor beta chains sequenced from a single sample in a study of blood T cells in healthy people across ages. A second PCR, run for roughly 6 to 11 cycles, used a sample-barcoded 5' primer plus a J-beta primer mix. One entry per CDR3 protein, called by TCRdb with MiXCR from the 5' RACE reads. The sample holds about 2 million distinct CDR3 sequences, 40% to 55% seen once. The sequencing input was blood. The receptors were gathered from a woman in her thirties or forties in good health.

This clonotype has a handful of counts. CDR3 region: CASRRTGETDTQYF. CDR3 nucleotides: TGTGCCAGCAGAAGGACAGGGGAGACAGATACGCAGTATTTT. This chain uses TRBV14 with TRBJ2-3; TRBD1 aligns across 9 bases. Germline values: CDR1 SGHDN, CDR2 FVKESK. V trimming: 6 bases; J trimming: 3 bases; junction bases outside the gene matches: 4. This CDR3 comprises 14 residues.

A single count supports this clonotype. The chain combines TRBV28 with TRBJ2-1, with no clear D. CDR1 is MDHEN and CDR2 is SYDVKM in the germline V gene. V lost 3 bases and J lost 4, with 16 bases in between. The CDR3 has 16 residues. CDR3 sequence (DNA): TGTGCCAGCAGTTTGAATAAGAGACAAACTTACAATGAGCAGTTCTTC. Amino acid sequence: CASSLNKRQTYNEQFF.

With regard to this clonotype: The junction does not match germline at one end; this may be a read error. The V and J genes are TRBV9 and TRBJ2-5; 12 bases agree with TRBD2. Germline CDR1 SGDLS, CDR2 YYNGEE. This CDR3 is built from 16 residues. DNA of the CDR3: TGTGCCAGCAGCCTAGGACTAGCGGGAAACCAAGAGACCCGGTACTTC. Amino acids: CASSLGLAGNQETRYF.

The chain uses TRBV11-2 and TRBJ2-1, with D perhaps matching TRBD1 or TRBD2 (6 bases each). This CDR3 is built from 15 residues. Trimming took 0 bases from V and 12 from J, leaving 18 bases between them. CDR1 SGHAT and CDR2 FQNNGV come from the germline V gene. This chain's CDR3 is CASSLDPLEGGWQFF. The CDR3 bases are TGTGCCAGCAGCTTAGATCCACTAGAGGGGGGTTGGCAGTTCTTC.

The chain uses TRBV29-1 and TRBJ1-1, with D maybe TRBD1 (5 bases). Looked up from germline, CDR1 is SQVTM and CDR2 is ANQGSEA. The CDR3 contains 13 residues. V was clipped by 5 bases and J by 0 bases, with 10 bases between them. CDR3: CSVPRGLNTEAFF. The CDR3 nucleotides are TGCAGCGTTCCCCGGGGCCTGAACACTGAAGCTTTCTTT.

In this sample, this clonotype turned up a few times. V is TRBV6-5 and J is TRBJ2-3, with 9 nucleotides matching TRBD2. This CDR3 has 14 residues. CDR1 MNHEY and CDR2 SVGAGI come from the germline V gene. V shed 3 bases and J 5 bases; nucleotides not matched to a gene: 3. CDR3: CASSYSSGEDTQYF. CDR3 bases: TGTGCCAGCAGTTATTCTAGCGGGGAAGATACGCAGTATTTT.

The V gene is TRBV29-1, the J gene TRBJ2-4; possibly TRBD1 for D (6 bases). Near its end, the DNA agrees better with TRBJ2-7, so the J call may be wrong. Germline V gene sequence: CDR1 SQVTM, CDR2 ANQGSEA. The length of the CDR3 is 12 residues. In DNA form, the CDR3 reads TGCAGCGTTGTGACAGGAATCTACGAGCAGTACTTC. It translates to CSVVTGIYEQYF.

This clonotype appeared a few times. J is TRBJ2-5 and V is TRBV5-1; 9 nucleotides line up with TRBD1. The J call may not be correct, given that the DNA end is closer to TRBJ2-7. The CDR3 totals 14 residues. CDR1 SGHRS and CDR2 YFSETQ come from the germline V gene. The CDR3 nucleotides read TGCGCCAGCAGCAGGACAGGGGATCTCTACGAGCAGTACTTC. It specifies CASSRTGDLYEQYF.

This clonotype has just a few counts. The chain recombines TRBV29-1 with TRBJ2-1, with TRBD2 as a possible D gene (5 bases). V was cut by 2 bases and J by 4 bases, with 15 bases left in between. This CDR3 has 15 residues. Per germline, CDR1 SQVTM and CDR2 ANQGSEA. CDR3 bases: TGCAGCGTTGAACCGCTAGCTACCTTTTACAATGAGCAGTTCTTC. Protein sequence: CSVEPLATFYNEQFF.

The chain couples TRBV7-2 to TRBJ2-3; D gene uncertain. V was cut by 9 bases and J by 2 bases, with 18 bases left in between. Germline V lookup: CDR1 SGHTA, CDR2 FQGNSA. The CDR3 is 15 amino acids. This chain's CDR3 is CASSLYMSPTDTQYF. CDR3 nucleotides: TGTGCCAGTAGCCTTTACATGAGCCCCACAGATACGCAGTATTTT. The full variable domain, in which reference TRBV7-2 and TRBJ2-3 provide the parts outside the CDR3, is GAGVSQSPSNKVTEKGKDVELRCDPISGHTALYWYRQSLGQGLEFLIYFQGNSAPDKSGLPSDRFSAERTGGSVSTLTIQRTQQEDSAVYLCASSLYMSPTDTQYFGPGTRLTVL.

Note on this clonotype: Relative to the germline gene, one junction end is altered; a read error may explain this. This chain joins TRBV5-1 and TRBJ1-5, with 8 bases fitting TRBD1. There are 14 residues in the CDR3. Per the germline V gene, CDR1 is SGHRS and CDR2 is YFSETQ. The chain's CDR3 is CASSSGQAGQPQHF. DNA of the CDR3: TGTGCCAGCAGCTCGGGACAGGCTGGGCAGCCCCAGCATTTT.

As concerns this clonotype: Relative to the germline gene, one junction end is altered; a read error may explain this. V gene TRBV29-1 combines with J gene TRBJ1-2; D might be TRBD1 (5 bases). The CDR3 spans 12 residues. Germline V lookup: CDR1 SQVTM, CDR2 ANQGSEA. CDR3 in amino acids: CSVSRATYGHTF. For the CDR3, the DNA is TGCAGCGTTAGCAGGGCGACCTATGGCCACACCTTC. The variable domain in full, with the rest retrieved from reference TRBV29-1 and TRBJ1-2, is SAVISQKPSRDICQRGTSLTIQCQVDSQVTMMFWYRQQPGQSLTLIATANQGSEATYESGFVIDKFPISRPNLTFSTLTVSNMSPEDSSIYLCSVSRATYGHTFGSGTRLTVV.

This rearrangement joins TRBV28 to TRBJ2-7; no clear D gene. Looked up from germline, CDR1 is MDHEN and CDR2 is SYDVKM. This CDR3 spans 13 amino acids. V dropped 9 bases and J dropped 1 base, with 13 bases sitting between them. CDR3 nucleotide sequence: TGTGCCAGACGAAGGGCCTCTTCCTACGAGCAGTACTTC. It is translated as CARRRASSYEQYF.

The chain has TRBV7-8 and TRBJ2-1, with 8 nucleotides matching TRBD1. The CDR3 consists of 16 residues. With 5 bases clipped from V and 8 bases from J, the junction kept 14 bases outside the gene matches. Germline assignment: CDR1 SGHVS and CDR2 FQNEAQ. The chain's CDR3 is CASSVSGQGYLYEQFF. DNA for the CDR3: TGTGCCAGCAGCGTGAGCGGACAGGGCTATTTGTATGAGCAGTTCTTC.

The J gene is TRBJ1-2, the V gene TRBV6-6; tentatively, D is TRBD1 (5 bases). The CDR3 totals 14 residues. Looked up from germline, CDR1 is MNHNY and CDR2 is SVGAGI (reference sequence). With 5 bases removed from V and 4 bases from J, the gap between germline ends came to 14 bases. In DNA, the CDR3 is TGTGCCAGCAGTAACCGGGACGGACTCTATGGCTACACCTTC. Translated: CASSNRDGLYGYTF.

A remark on this clonotype: At one boundary the junction diverges from the germline segment, which might be a read error. The V gene is TRBV7-7, the J gene TRBJ2-5, with 10 bases that match TRBD1. CDR3 size: 16 residues. CDR1 SSHAT and CDR2 FNYEAQ come from the germline V gene (reference sequence). CDR3 DNA: TGTGCTAGCAGCCTGAATGGACAGGGGGTAGGAGAGACCCAGTACTTC. Amino acids: CASSLNGQGVGETQYF.

In its sample, this clonotype was seen a few times. This sequence joins TRBV5-1 and TRBJ1-2; 9 positions match TRBD1. The CDR3 spans 14 residues. Germline V gene sequence: CDR1 SGHRS, CDR2 YFSETQ. Trimming removed 2 bases from V and 6 bases from J; junction bases left unmatched: 5. The CDR3: CASSFGTGRDGYTF. The CDR3 DNA reads as TGCGCCAGCAGCTTCGGGACAGGGAGGGATGGCTACACCTTC. Supplemented by reference TRBV5-1 and TRBJ1-2, the full variable domain reads KAGVTQTPRYLIKTRGQQVTLSCSPISGHRSVSWYQQTPGQGLQFLFEYFSETQRNKGNFPGRFSGRQFSNSRSEMNVSTLELGDSALYLCASSFGTGRDGYTFGSGTRLTVV.

Worth noting for this clonotype: Relative to the germline gene, one junction end is altered; a read error may explain this. The J gene is TRBJ2-4, the V gene TRBV4-2, with 7 bases that match TRBD1. The CDR3 spans 16 residues. Per germline, CDR1 LGHNA and CDR2 YNFKEQ. The CDR3 DNA sequence: TGTGCCAGCAGCCAATCAGGGGGAGCAGCCGAAAACATCCAGTACTTC. It translates to CASSQSGGAAENIQYF.

The V call is TRBV6-5, the J call TRBJ2-1; 11 bases align to TRBD1. The CDR3 is made up of 17 amino acids. Germline assignment: CDR1 MNHEY and CDR2 SVGAGI. V shed 4 bases and J 7 bases; nucleotides not matched to a gene: 12. DNA for the CDR3: TGTGCCAGCAGTTCAATCGCCGGGACAGGGGGATCGAATGAGCAGTTCTTC. The encoded protein is CASSSIAGTGGSNEQFF.

The chain combines TRBV4-1 with TRBJ1-4; D possibly corresponds to TRBD1 (5 bases). The length of the CDR3 is 15 residues. Per the germline V gene, CDR1 is MGHRA and CDR2 is YSYEKL. Deletions cut 3 bases from V and 6 bases from J, with 14 bases between. DNA of the CDR3: TGCGCCAGCAGCCAGGCCGGGACGGGGGATGAAAAACTGTTTTTT. Its protein product is CASSQAGTGDEKLFF.

The V call is TRBV6-5, the J call TRBJ1-5; possible D gene TRBD1, 6 bases. There are 15 residues in the CDR3. Germline values: CDR1 MNHEY, CDR2 SVGAGI. V was cut by 5 bases and J by 4 bases, with 15 bases left in between. DNA for the CDR3: TGTGCCAGCAGTCGAGGACAGCACCAGAATCAGCCCCAGCATTTT. Its protein product is CASSRGQHQNQPQHF.

CDR3 sequence: CASSLLTGTGPYGYTF. The CDR3 nucleotides are TGTGCCAGCAGTCTCTTAACTGGGACAGGGCCCTATGGCTACACCTTC. The chain combines TRBV28 with TRBJ1-2, with TRBD1 matching 9 bases. CDR3 length: 16 amino acids. Germline CDR1 and CDR2: MDHEN and SYDVKM. Trimming removed 5 bases from V and 4 bases from J; junction bases left unmatched: 11.

The J gene is TRBJ2-5, the V gene TRBV29-1; 7 nucleotides align to TRBD1. Trimming removed 5 bases from V and 5 bases from J; junction bases left unmatched: 5. Germline CDR1 reads SQVTM; CDR2 reads ANQGSEA. The CDR3 contains 12 residues. CDR3 bases: TGCAGCGTTTTAGACAGGGTGGAGACCCAGTACTTC. Amino acid sequence: CSVLDRVETQYF.

This clonotype occurred a few times. V and J are TRBV5-1 and TRBJ2-7, with D uncertain. Germline loops: CDR1 SGHRS, CDR2 YFSETQ. The CDR3 spans 14 residues. The V and J ends lost 5 bases and 5 bases respectively, with 17 bases between them. CDR3 sequence (DNA): TGCGCCAGCAGGCCCCCCGGGCAGTTCCACGAGCAGTACTTC. It encodes CASRPPGQFHEQYF.

The chain joins TRBV29-1 to TRBJ2-3; TRBD1 might be the D (6 bases). The CDR3 runs to 14 residues. Germline V gene lookup returns CDR1 SQVTM and CDR2 ANQGSEA. V was pared by 5 bases and J by 2 bases, with 14 bases between. The CDR3 spells CSVLRDTNTDTQYF. In DNA form, the CDR3 reads TGCAGCGTTCTCCGGGACACTAACACAGATACGCAGTATTTT.

This chain uses TRBV7-3 with TRBJ2-1, with TRBD1 matching 10 bases. CDR1 is SGHTA, CDR2 FQGTGA, per germline. V gave up 2 bases and J gave up 15 bases; unmatched junction bases: 7. The CDR3 length is 13 residues. CDR3 amino acids: CASSLVDRGYRFF. The CDR3 coding sequence is TGTGCCAGCAGCTTAGTGGACAGGGGGTATAGGTTCTTC.

This chain uses TRBV19 with TRBJ2-1, with D unresolved. Germline CDR1 is LNHDA and CDR2 is SQIVND (reference sequence). The CDR3 covers 15 residues. Trimming left V 3 bases short and J 7 bases short, with 16 bases between. DNA of the CDR3: TGTGCCAGTAGTATTAGGGCTACCTTATTGAATGAGCAGTTCTTC. Translating it yields CASSIRATLLNEQFF.

This chain joins TRBV10-3 and TRBJ2-7; 8 bases match TRBD1. The CDR3 contains 16 residues. Looked up from germline, CDR1 is ENHRY and CDR2 is SYGVKD. V shed 6 bases and J 1 base; nucleotides not matched to a gene: 11. The CDR3 DNA sequence: TGTGCCATCAGGTCCCAGGGGGCGGGTGGTTCCTACGAGCAGTACTTC. Its protein product is CAIRSQGAGGSYEQYF.

This chain joins TRBV4-3 and TRBJ1-1, with TRBD1 as a possible D gene (5 bases). Germline-derived CDR1 and CDR2 are LGHNA and YSLEER. V was clipped by 1 base and J by 11 bases, with 17 bases between them. This CDR3 is built from 14 residues. CDR3 residues: CASSQVESGSDAFF. CDR3 sequence (DNA): TGCGCCAGCAGCCAAGTTGAGTCAGGGTCAGACGCTTTCTTT.